These T cell receptor beta chains were read from a single sample in a study of shared clonotypes between healthy human individuals. Some clones are missing from TCRdb's copy, which holds only in-frame ones; the method was immunoSEQ multiplex PCR. This sample has about 2 million clones; over 85% occur once, and the top ten carry roughly 1.1%. Specimen: naive CD8+ T cells sorted from blood. These receptors all stem from a man aged 18 to 35 in good health. Each CDR3 is given with its conserved first and last residue. The D gene is left open where the match is weak. A row's size may be missing; if present it is once, few, many or a size class.

NA,TRBV5-5,TRBD1,TRBJ1-3,TGTGCCAGCAGCTTTAACGACAGGGGGAAAGTCTCTGGAAACACCATATATTTT,CASSFNDRGKVSGNTIYF
NA,TRBV29-1,NA,TRBJ2-1,TGCAGCGTTGAAGAGACTCTCAATGAGCAGTTCTTC,CSVEETLNEQFF
NA,TRBV6-5,NA,TRBJ2-7,TGTGCCAGCAGTTACCGGGACTTCTACGAGCAGTACTTC,CASSYRDFYEQYF
NA,TRBV15,NA,TRBJ1-1,TGTGCCACCAGCAGTCTCTTGGGTTTACCTGAAGCTTTCTTT,CATSSLLGLPEAFF
NA,TRBV13,NA,TRBJ1-2,TGTGCCAGCAGCTTACGGGATACCGATGGCTACACCTTC,CASSLRDTDGYTF
NA,TRBV6-5,NA,TRBJ1-3,TGTGCCAGCAGCTTACAGGGCAACTCTGGAAACACCATATATTTT,CASSLQGNSGNTIYF
NA,TRBV27,NA,TRBJ1-6,TGTGCCAGCAGTGTCTCGGGGGCGAATTCACCCCTCCACTTT,CASSVSGANSPLHF
once,TRBV28,TRBD2,TRBJ2-1,TGTGCCAGCAGTACTAGCGGGGAAGGGTATGAGCAGTTCTTC,CASSTSGEGYEQFF
NA,TRBV7-9,NA,TRBJ2-5,TGTGCCAGCAGCTTAGACAGGTTCCAAGAGACCCAGTACTTC,CASSLDRFQETQYF
NA,TRBV10-2,NA,TRBJ2-1,TGCGCCAGCAGTGAAACACGGAGCGGGTACAATGAGCAGTTCTTC,CASSETRSGYNEQFF
NA,TRBV4-2,NA,TRBJ2-7,TGTGCCAGCCGAGTAGAGGGGGGACCCTCCTACGAGCAGTACTTC,CASRVEGGPSYEQYF
NA,TRBV7-8,TRBD1,TRBJ1-4,TGTGCCAGCAGTTGGGGGGACAGGGGCTATGCAACTAATGAAAAACTGTTTTTT,CASSWGDRGYATNEKLFF
NA,TRBV29-1,NA,TRBJ2-5,TGCAGCAAATCAGACTACGACGAGACCCAGTACTTC,CSKSDYDETQYF
NA,TRBV2,NA,TRBJ1-1,TGTGCCAGCTCGTGGGAATTGGGAACTGAAGCTTTCTTT,CASSWELGTEAFF
NA,TRBV9,NA,TRBJ1-2,TGTGCCAGCAGCCCCGCGTTTGGGCTTTATGGCTACACCTTC,CASSPAFGLYGYTF
NA,TRBV9,NA,TRBJ2-3,TGTGCCAGCAGCGTAGATCAGGGATTCACAGATACGCAGTATTTT,CASSVDQGFTDTQYF
NA,TRBV2,NA,TRBJ2-7,TGTGCCAGCAGTCTGGGGCAGGGGTCCAACGAGCAGTACTTC,CASSLGQGSNEQYF
NA,TRBV15,TRBD1,TRBJ1-2,TGTGCCACCAGCAGAGATTCGGGGGACAGGGGATTCTATGGCTACACCTTC,CATSRDSGDRGFYGYTF
NA,TRBV5-6,NA,TRBJ2-3,TGTGCCAGCAGCGTGGACAGCACAGATACGCAGTATTTT,CASSVDSTDTQYF
NA,TRBV6-5,TRBD1,TRBJ2-7,TGTGCCACCATTAATACAGGGGGTACCTACGAGCAGTACTTC,CATINTGGTYEQYF
NA,TRBV7-9,NA,TRBJ2-3,TGTGCCAGCAGCTCCCCTCTAGGGGGACTCCCCGATGCAGATACGCAGTATTTT,CASSSPLGGLPDADTQYF
NA,TRBV19,NA,TRBJ1-5,TGTGCCAGCACCCCCTCAGAAGGCCACACTAATCAGCCCCAGCATTTT,CASTPSEGHTNQPQHF
NA,TRBV6-1,TRBD1,TRBJ2-7,TGTGCCAGCAGTAAGACAGGGGTTTCGTACGAGCAGTACTTC,CASSKTGVSYEQYF
NA,TRBV6-5,NA,TRBJ2-7,TGTGCCAGCAGTTACTCGGAGGGAGAAGACGAGCAGTACTTC,CASSYSEGEDEQYF
NA,TRBV7-2,NA,TRBJ2-1,TGTGCCAGCAGCTTAGATGAGGATACCTACAATGAGCAGTTCTTC,CASSLDEDTYNEQFF
once,TRBV29-1,TRBD1,TRBJ2-1,TGCAGCGTATCAGGGGGCCGTTACAATGAGCAGTTCTTC,CSVSGGRYNEQFF
NA,TRBV9,NA,TRBJ1-6,TGTGCCAGCAGCGTAGGCCCAGGGGTCTATAATTCACCCCTCCACTTT,CASSVGPGVYNSPLHF
once,TRBV13,NA,TRBJ1-2,TGTGCCAGCAGCTCGCGAGCGGGGGATGGGCTCTATGGCTACACCTTC,CASSSRAGDGLYGYTF
once,TRBV5-4,TRBD1,TRBJ1-2,TGTGCCAGCAGCTACCCGGGACAGAGGGACTACACCTTC,CASSYPGQRDYTF
NA,TRBV7-7,NA,TRBJ1-3,TGTGCTAGCAGCTTACCCAAAAAGACTCCGGGCCTAAACACCATATATTTT,CASSLPKKTPGLNTIYF
NA,TRBV5-5,NA,TRBJ2-5,TGTGCCAGCAGCCTATACGACAGGTCTCAAGAGACCCAGTACTTC,CASSLYDRSQETQYF
NA,TRBV6-4,NA,TRBJ2-1,TGTGCCAGCAGTGACTCGATTTACAATGAGCAGTTCTTC,CASSDSIYNEQFF
NA,TRBV29-1,NA,TRBJ2-3,TGCAGCGTCCAAACCGGACAAGCCAGCACAGATACGCAGTATTTT,CSVQTGQASTDTQYF
few,TRBV10-2,NA,TRBJ2-3,TGCGCCAGCACAGATACGCAGTATTTT,CASTDTQYF
NA,TRBV6-1,TRBD1,TRBJ1-4,TGTGCCAGCAGTGGGAGGCAGGGGGGACGTAATGAAAAACTGTTTTTT,CASSGRQGGRNEKLFF
NA,TRBV11-2,NA,TRBJ1-5,TGTGCCAGCAGCTTACGGGGGAATCAGCCCCAGCATTTT,CASSLRGNQPQHF
NA,TRBV6-1,TRBD2,TRBJ2-7,TGTGCCAGCAGTGAAGCACTAGCGGGACCCCCCGAGCAGTACTTC,CASSEALAGPPEQYF
NA,TRBV6-5,NA,TRBJ2-1,TGTGCCAGTATGTACCGTAGGAGCTCCTACAATGAGCAGTTCTTC,CASMYRRSSYNEQFF
NA,TRBV28,NA,TRBJ2-2,TGTGCCAGCAGTCACGCAAGCTTGGCGGGGGCGACCGGGGAGCTGTTTTTT,CASSHASLAGATGELFF
once,TRBV4-1,NA,TRBJ2-7,TGCGCCAGCAGCCAATCTGCGGGACAGTACTACGAGCAGTACTTC,CASSQSAGQYYEQYF
NA,TRBV10-3,TRBD2,TRBJ2-7,TGTGCCATCAGTGAGCCCCCCGGGACTAGCGGGGGGACCTCCTACGAGCAGTACTTC,CAISEPPGTSGGTSYEQYF
NA,TRBV11-2,TRBD2,TRBJ2-7,TGTGCCAGCAGCGCCCATCTAGCGGGAGCCGCCTACGAGCAGTACTTC,CASSAHLAGAAYEQYF
NA,TRBV27,NA,TRBJ1-1,TGTGCCAGCAGCCCGACAGCGAACACTGAAGCTTTCTTT,CASSPTANTEAFF
NA,TRBV19,NA,TRBJ1-2,TGTGCCAGTAGTGTTGGGGCGTCCGACTATGGCTACACCTTC,CASSVGASDYGYTF
NA,TRBV27,TRBD1,TRBJ1-5,TGTGCCAGCAGTTTGGGGACAGGGTATAGCAATCAGCCCCAGCATTTT,CASSLGTGYSNQPQHF
NA,TRBV28,NA,TRBJ1-5,TGTGCCAGCAGTCCCCCCCGGGGGGCGGATGGTCATCAGCCCCAGCATTTT,CASSPPRGADGHQPQHF
NA,TRBV28,NA,TRBJ2-1,TGTGCCAGCAGTACACCCCGGGAGCTTCTTTACAATGAGCAGTTCTTC,CASSTPRELLYNEQFF
NA,TRBV6-5,NA,TRBJ2-1,TGTGCCAGCAGTTACTCCATGGCTCTCCACAATGAGCAGTTCTTC,CASSYSMALHNEQFF
NA,TRBV27,TRBD2,TRBJ2-1,TGTGCCAGCAGTTTTTTAGCGGGGGAGGTTGAGCAGTTCTTC,CASSFLAGEVEQFF